A single sample is the source of the 2 T cell receptor beta chains below, sequenced in a study of T cells in tumors after PD-1 blockade. Generated by immunoSEQ multiplex PCR, the TCRdb table keeps only in-frame clones and is missing some. Altogether more than 3,500 clones are present, roughly 64% being singletons, with the ten largest covering approximately 19%. Material: tumor tissue, obtained before anti-PD-1 treatment. Receptor source: a human donor with basal cell carcinoma.

V gene TRBV5-1 combines with J gene TRBJ2-5; the match to TRBD1 covers 11 bases. This CDR3 contains 15 residues. V was pared by 0 bases and J by 3 bases, with 1 base of the junction left unmatched. Per the germline V gene, CDR1 is SGHRS and CDR2 is YFSETQ. The CDR3 loop reads CASSLGTGGKETQYF. CDR3 coding DNA: TGCGCCAGCAGCTTGGGGACAGGGGGCAAAGAGACCCAGTACTTC. Full variable domain (missing parts from reference TRBV5-1 and TRBJ2-5): KAGVTQTPRYLIKTRGQQVTLSCSPISGHRSVSWYQQTPGQGLQFLFEYFSETQRNKGNFPGRFSGRQFSNSRSEMNVSTLELGDSALYLCASSLGTGGKETQYFGPGTRLLVL.

This clone is labeled as large. The chain links TRBV19 to TRBJ1-6; unclear D gene. Trimming left V 6 bases short and J 0 bases short, with 9 bases between. Looked up from germline, CDR1 is LNHDA and CDR2 is SQIVND (reference sequence). This CDR3 region has 15 residues. The DNA for the CDR3 is TGTGCCAGTAGAGAGGGAAGCTCCTATAATTCACCCCTCCACTTT. Amino acids: CASREGSSYNSPLHF. The full variable domain, its missing parts supplied by reference TRBV19 and TRBJ1-6, is DGGITQSPKYLFRKEGQNVTLSCEQNLNHDAMYWYRQDPGQGLRLIYYSQIVNDFQKGDIAEGYSVSREKKESFPLTVTSAQKNPTAFYLCASREGSSYNSPLHFGNGTRLTVT.